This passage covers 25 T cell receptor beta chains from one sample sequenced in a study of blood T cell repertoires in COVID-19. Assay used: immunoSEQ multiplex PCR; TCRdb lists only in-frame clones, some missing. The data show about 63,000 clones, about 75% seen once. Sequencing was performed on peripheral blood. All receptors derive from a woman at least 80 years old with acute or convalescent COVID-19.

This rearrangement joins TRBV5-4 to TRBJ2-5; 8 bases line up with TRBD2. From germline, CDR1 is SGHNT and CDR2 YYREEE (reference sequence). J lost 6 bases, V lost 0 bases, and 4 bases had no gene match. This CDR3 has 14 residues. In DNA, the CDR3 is TGTGCCAGCAGCTTGGGTGGCGGGAGGAAGACCCAGTACTTC. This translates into CASSLGGGRKTQYF.

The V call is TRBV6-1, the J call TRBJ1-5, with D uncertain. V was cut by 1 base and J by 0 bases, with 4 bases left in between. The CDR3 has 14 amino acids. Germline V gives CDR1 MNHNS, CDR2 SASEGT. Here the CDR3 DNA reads TGTGCCAGCAGTGAAGATAGTAGCAATCAGCCCCAGCATTTT. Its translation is CASSEDSSNQPQHF.

CDR3 sequence reads: CASNSGRGDEQFF. CDR3 DNA: TGTGCCAGCAATAGCGGGAGGGGCGATGAGCAGTTCTTC. The V gene is TRBV2, the J gene TRBJ2-1; 11 bases match TRBD2. Germline CDR1 SNHLY, CDR2 FYNNEI. This CDR3 has 13 amino acids. V was clipped by 7 bases and J by 8 bases; unmatched bases: 4. The complete variable domain, with remaining parts taken from reference TRBV2 and TRBJ2-1, reads EPEVTQTPSHQVTQMGQEVILRCVPISNHLYFYWYRQILGQKVEFLVSFYNNEISEKSEIFDDQFSVERPDGSNFTLKIRSTKLEDSAMYFCASNSGRGDEQFFGPGTRLTVL.

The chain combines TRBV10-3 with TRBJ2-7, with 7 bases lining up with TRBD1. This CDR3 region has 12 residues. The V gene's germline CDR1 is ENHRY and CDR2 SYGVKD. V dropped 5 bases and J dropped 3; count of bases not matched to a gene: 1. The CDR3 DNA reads TGTGCCATCAGTCCAGGGGGCTACGAGCAGTACTTC. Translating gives CAISPGGYEQYF.

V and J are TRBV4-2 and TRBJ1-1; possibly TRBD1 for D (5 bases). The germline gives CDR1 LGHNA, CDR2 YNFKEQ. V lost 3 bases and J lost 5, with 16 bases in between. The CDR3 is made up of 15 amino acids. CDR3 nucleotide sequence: TGTGCCAGCAGCCATCCCCAGGGTGTTAGGACTGAAGCTTTCTTT. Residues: CASSHPQGVRTEAFF.

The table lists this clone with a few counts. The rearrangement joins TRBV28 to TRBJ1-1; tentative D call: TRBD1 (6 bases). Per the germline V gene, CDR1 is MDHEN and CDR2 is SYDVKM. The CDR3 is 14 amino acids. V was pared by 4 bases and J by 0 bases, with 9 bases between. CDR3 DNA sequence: TGTGCCAGCAGTTCGGGACACCTGAACACTGAAGCTTTCTTT. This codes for CASSSGHLNTEAFF.

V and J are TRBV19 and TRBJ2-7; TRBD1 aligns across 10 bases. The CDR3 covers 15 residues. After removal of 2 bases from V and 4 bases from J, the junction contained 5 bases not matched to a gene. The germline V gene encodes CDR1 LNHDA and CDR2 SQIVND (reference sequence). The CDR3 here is CASSITGTGEYEQYF. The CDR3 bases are TGTGCCAGTAGTATAACCGGGACAGGGGAGTACGAGCAGTACTTC.

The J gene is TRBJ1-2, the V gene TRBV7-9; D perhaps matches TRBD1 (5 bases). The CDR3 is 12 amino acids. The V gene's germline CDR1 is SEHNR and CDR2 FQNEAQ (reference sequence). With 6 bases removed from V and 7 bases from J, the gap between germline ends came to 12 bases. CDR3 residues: CASSTQGVGYTF. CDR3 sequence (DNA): TGTGCCAGCAGTACACAAGGGGTTGGCTACACCTTC.

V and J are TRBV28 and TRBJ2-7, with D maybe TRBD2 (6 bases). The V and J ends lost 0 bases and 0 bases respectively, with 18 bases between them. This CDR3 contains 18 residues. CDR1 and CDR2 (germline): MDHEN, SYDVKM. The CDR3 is CASSLWRAGAGPSYEQYF. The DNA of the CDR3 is TGTGCCAGCAGTTTATGGAGGGCCGGGGCGGGACCCTCCTACGAGCAGTACTTC.

The CDR3 here is CASSPSWGQGVNQPQHF. For the CDR3, the DNA is TGTGCCAGTAGCCCGAGCTGGGGACAGGGGGTCAATCAGCCCCAGCATTTT. V usage is TRBV19 and J usage is TRBJ1-5; 11 bases agree with TRBD1. This CDR3 is 17 amino acids long. The germline V gene has CDR1 LNHDA and CDR2 SQIVND (reference sequence). V gave up 6 bases and J gave up 3 bases; unmatched junction bases: 10.

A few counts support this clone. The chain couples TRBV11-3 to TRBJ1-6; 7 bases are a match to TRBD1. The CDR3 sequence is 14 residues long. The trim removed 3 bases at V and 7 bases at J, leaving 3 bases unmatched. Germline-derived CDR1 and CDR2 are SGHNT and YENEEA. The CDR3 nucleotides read TGTGCCAGCAGCTTGACAGGGCAGAATTCACCCCTCCACTTT. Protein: CASSLTGQNSPLHF.

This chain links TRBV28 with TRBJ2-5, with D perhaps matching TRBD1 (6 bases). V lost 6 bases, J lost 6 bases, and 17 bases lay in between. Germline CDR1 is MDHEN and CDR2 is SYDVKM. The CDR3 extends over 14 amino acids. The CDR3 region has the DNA TGTGCCAGCAGCCGGGACAACGGCCCCCAGACCCAGTACTTC. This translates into CASSRDNGPQTQYF.

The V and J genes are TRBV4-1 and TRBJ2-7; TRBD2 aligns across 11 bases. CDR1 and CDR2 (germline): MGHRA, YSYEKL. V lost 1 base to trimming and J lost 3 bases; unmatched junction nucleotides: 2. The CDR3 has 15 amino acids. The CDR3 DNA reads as TGCGCCAGCAGCCAAGGGGGACTAGCGGTCTACGAGCAGTACTTC. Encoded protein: CASSQGGLAVYEQYF.

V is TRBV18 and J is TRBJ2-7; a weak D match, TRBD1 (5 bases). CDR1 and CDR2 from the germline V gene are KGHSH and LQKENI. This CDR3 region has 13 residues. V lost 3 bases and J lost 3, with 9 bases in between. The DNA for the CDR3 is TGTGCCAGCTCACCTAAGGACATCTACGAGCAGTACTTC. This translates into CASSPKDIYEQYF.

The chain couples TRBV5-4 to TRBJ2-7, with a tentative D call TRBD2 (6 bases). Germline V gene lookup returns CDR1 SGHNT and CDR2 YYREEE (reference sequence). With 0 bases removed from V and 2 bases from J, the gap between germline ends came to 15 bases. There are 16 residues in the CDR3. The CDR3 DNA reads TGTGCCAGCAGCTTGGGCCCTAGCGTCCGGGCCTACGAGCAGTACTTC. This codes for CASSLGPSVRAYEQYF.

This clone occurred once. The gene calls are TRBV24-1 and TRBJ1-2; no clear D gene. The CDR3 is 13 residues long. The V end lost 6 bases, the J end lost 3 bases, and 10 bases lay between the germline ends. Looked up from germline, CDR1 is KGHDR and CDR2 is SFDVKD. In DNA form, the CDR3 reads TGTGCCACCAGTCGCCCCGAGGACTATGGCTACACCTTC. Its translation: CATSRPEDYGYTF.

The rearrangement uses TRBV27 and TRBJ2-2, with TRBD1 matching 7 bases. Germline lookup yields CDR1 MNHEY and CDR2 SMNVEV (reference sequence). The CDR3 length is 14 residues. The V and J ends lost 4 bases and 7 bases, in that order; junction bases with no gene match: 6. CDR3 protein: CASSSQGWGGELFF. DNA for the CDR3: TGTGCCAGCAGTTCACAGGGGTGGGGCGGGGAGCTGTTTTTT.

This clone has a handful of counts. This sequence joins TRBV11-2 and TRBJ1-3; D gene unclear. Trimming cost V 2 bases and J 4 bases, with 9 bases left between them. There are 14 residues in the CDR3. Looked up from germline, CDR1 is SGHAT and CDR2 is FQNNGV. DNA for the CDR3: TGTGCCAGCAGCTTACCCGGTCGAGGAAACACCATATATTTT. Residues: CASSLPGRGNTIYF.

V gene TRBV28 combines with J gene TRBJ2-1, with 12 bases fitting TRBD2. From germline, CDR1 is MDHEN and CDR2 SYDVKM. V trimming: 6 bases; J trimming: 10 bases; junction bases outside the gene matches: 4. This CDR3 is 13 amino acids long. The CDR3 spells CASRPGLAGEQFF. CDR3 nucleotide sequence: TGTGCCAGCAGGCCCGGACTAGCGGGAGAGCAGTTCTTC. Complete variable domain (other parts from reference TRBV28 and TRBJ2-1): DVKVTQSSRYLVKRTGEKVFLECVQDMDHENMFWYRQDPGLGLRLIYFSYDVKMKEKGDIPEGYSVSREKKERFSLILESASTNQTSMYLCASRPGLAGEQFFGPGTRLTVL.

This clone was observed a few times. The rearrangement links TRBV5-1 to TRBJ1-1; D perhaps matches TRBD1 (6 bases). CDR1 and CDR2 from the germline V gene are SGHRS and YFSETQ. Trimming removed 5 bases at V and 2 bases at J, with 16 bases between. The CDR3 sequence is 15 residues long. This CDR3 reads CASRSTGTTNTEAFF. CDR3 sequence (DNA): TGCGCCAGCAGATCAACCGGGACAACTAACACTGAAGCTTTCTTT.

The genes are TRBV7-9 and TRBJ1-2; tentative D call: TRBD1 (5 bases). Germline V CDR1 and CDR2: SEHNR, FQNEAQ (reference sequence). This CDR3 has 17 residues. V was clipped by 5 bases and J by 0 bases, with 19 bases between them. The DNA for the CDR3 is TGTGCCAGCAGCCGGACGGGGTGGGGGGAGCCTAACTATGGCTACACCTTC. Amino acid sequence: CASSRTGWGEPNYGYTF.

CDR3 region: CSASREASYNEQFF. The CDR3 nucleotides are TGCAGTGCTAGTCGGGAGGCATCCTACAATGAGCAGTTCTTC. The chain uses TRBV20-1 and TRBJ2-1, with 7 bases fitting TRBD2. This CDR3 spans 14 amino acids. The V gene's germline CDR1 is DFQATT and CDR2 SNEGSKA (reference sequence). The junction had 3 bases not matched to a gene; V was cut back by 3 bases and J by 1 base.

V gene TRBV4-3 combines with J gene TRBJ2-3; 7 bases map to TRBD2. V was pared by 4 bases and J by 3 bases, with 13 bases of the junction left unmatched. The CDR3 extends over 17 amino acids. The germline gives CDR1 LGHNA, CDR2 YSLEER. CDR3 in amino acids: CASSLLPGGGPTDTQYF. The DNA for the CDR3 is TGCGCCAGCAGCCTTCTCCCCGGGGGAGGGCCGACAGATACGCAGTATTTT.

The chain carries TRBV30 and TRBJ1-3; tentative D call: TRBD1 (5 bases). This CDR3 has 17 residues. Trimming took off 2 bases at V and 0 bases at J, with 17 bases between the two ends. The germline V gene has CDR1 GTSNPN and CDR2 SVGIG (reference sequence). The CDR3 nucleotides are TGTGCCTGGAGTCCCCCGCGGACAATCCGCTCTGGAAACACCATATATTTT. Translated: CAWSPPRTIRSGNTIYF.

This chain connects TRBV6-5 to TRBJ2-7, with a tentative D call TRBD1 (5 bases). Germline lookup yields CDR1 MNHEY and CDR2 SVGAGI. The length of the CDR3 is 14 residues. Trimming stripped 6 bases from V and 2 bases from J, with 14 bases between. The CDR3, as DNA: TGTGCCAGCAGCGGGCGGACACCGCCCTACGAGCAGTACTTC. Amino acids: CASSGRTPPYEQYF.